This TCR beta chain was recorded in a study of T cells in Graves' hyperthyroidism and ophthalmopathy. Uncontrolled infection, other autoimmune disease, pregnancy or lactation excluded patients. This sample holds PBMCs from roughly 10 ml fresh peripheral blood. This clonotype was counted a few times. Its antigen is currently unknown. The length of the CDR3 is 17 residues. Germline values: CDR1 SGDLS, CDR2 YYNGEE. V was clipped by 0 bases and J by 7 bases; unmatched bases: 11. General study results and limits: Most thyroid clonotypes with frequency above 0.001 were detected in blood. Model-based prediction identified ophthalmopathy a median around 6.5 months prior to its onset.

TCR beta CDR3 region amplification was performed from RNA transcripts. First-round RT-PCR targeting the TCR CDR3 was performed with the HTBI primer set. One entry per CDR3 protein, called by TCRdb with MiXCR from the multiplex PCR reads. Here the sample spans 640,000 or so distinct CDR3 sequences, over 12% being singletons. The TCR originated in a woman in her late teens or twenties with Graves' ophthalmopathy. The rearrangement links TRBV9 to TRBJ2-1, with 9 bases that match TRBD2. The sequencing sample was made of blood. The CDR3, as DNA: TGTGCCAGCAGCGTAGAGGACGCGGGAGGGCCCAAGAATGAGCAGTTCTTC. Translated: CASSVEDAGGPKNEQFF.